These 13 T cell receptor beta chains were all obtained from the same sample, sequenced in a study of T cells in Graves' hyperthyroidism and ophthalmopathy. The investigators amplified TCR beta CDR3 regions from RNA transcripts. An initial round of RT-PCR targeting the TCR CDR3 relied on the HTBI primer set. TCRdb reprocessed the multiplex PCR reads with MiXCR, giving one entry per CDR3 protein. Found here are 500,000 to 600,000 distinct CDR3 sequences, about 43% of them singletons; the top ten hold around 17%. Sequencing was carried out using peripheral blood or thyroid tissue (not recorded which). The receptors derive from an adult woman with Graves' disease, either hyperthyroidism or ophthalmopathy (not recorded which).

This clonotype was seen just once. This may be a read error, as it is one base from a much larger clone. The J gene is TRBJ1-6, the V gene TRBV2, with D unresolved. The CDR3 has 11 residues. Deletions cut 6 bases from V and 8 bases from J, with 5 bases between. In germline, CDR1 is SNHLY, CDR2 FYNNEI. CDR3 region: CASRRYSPLHF. CDR3 DNA: TGTGCCAGCAGGAGATATTCACCCCTCCACTTT.

This clonotype was counted a few times. V gene TRBV7-9 combines with J gene TRBJ2-7, with 7 bases matching TRBD1. Trimming removed 6 bases from V and 3 bases from J; junction bases left unmatched: 5. This CDR3 is 13 amino acids long. Germline CDR1 is SEHNR and CDR2 is FQNEAQ (reference sequence). CDR3 sequence reads: CASRDRVNYEQYF. CDR3 nucleotides: TGTGCCAGCAGAGACAGGGTAAACTACGAGCAGTACTTC.

Remarks on this clonotype: The junction shows a germline mismatch at one end, possibly a read error. Here the CDR3 DNA reads TGTGCCATCAGTGACTCTCGACAGAGGGTGGCCGGGGCGCTGTTTTTT. Amino acid sequence: CAISDSRQRVAGALFF. The J gene is TRBJ2-2, the V gene TRBV10-3, with D perhaps given as TRBD1 or TRBD2 (5 bases each). Germline V gene lookup returns CDR1 ENHRY and CDR2 SYGVKD. This CDR3 is built from 16 residues.

The chain links TRBV24-1 to TRBJ2-3; TRBD1 agrees at 8 bases. CDR3 length equals 12 residues. The V gene's germline CDR1 is KGHDR and CDR2 SFDVKD. Losses at the gene ends were 1 base for V and 12 bases for J; bases not matched to a gene: 2. The CDR3 nucleotides read TGTGCCACCAGTGATTTTGGACAGGGACAGTATTTT. This gives the protein CATSDFGQGQYF.

Ten or more counts support this clonotype. This chain links TRBV6-5 with TRBJ1-6; possible D gene TRBD1, 5 bases. With 0 bases removed from V and 9 bases from J, the gap between germline ends came to 18 bases. Germline V gene data show CDR1 as MNHEY and CDR2 as SVGAGI. CDR3 length: 17 residues. CDR3 sequence (DNA): TGTGCCAGCAGTTACTCACAGGAGGGACCGAACGGTTCACCCCTCCACTTT. Protein sequence: CASSYSQEGPNGSPLHF.

The genes are TRBV7-8 and TRBJ1-5; the D gene is possibly TRBD1 (6 bases). Per the germline V gene, CDR1 is SGHVS and CDR2 is FQNEAQ. The V gene lost 5 bases and the J gene lost 11 bases, with 25 bases spanning the gap. The CDR3 length is 16 residues. CDR3 residues: CASSLRRDILQETQHF. In nucleotides, the CDR3 is TGTGCCAGCAGCCTCAGGAGGGACATTCTTCAAGAGACCCAGCATTTT.

The chain has TRBV5-1 and TRBJ1-5, with D possibly being TRBD1 (6 bases). Per germline, CDR1 SGHRS and CDR2 YFSETQ. V lost 4 bases and J 4 bases, leaving 15 bases between the germline ends. The CDR3 runs 15 residues. CDR3 bases: TGCGCCAGCAGCCGCAAAGCAGGGGCTAATCAGCCCCAGCATTTT. It specifies CASSRKAGANQPQHF.

This clonotype was picked up many times. V is TRBV28 and J is TRBJ1-2; 11 nucleotides align to TRBD1. The germline V gene encodes CDR1 MDHEN and CDR2 SYDVKM. J was trimmed by 5 bases and V by 6 bases; bases with no gene match: 8. This CDR3 spans 15 amino acids. The CDR3 loop is CASRLGQGAGYGYTF. Here the CDR3 DNA reads TGTGCCAGCAGACTCGGACAGGGGGCCGGATATGGCTACACCTTC.

This clonotype was observed once. The chain joins TRBV10-2 to TRBJ1-2, with a possible D match to TRBD1 (6 bases). The CDR3 runs to 14 residues. V dropped 10 bases and J dropped 2 bases, with 17 bases sitting between them. The germline CDR1 and CDR2 sequences are WSHSY and SAAADI. Written as DNA, the CDR3 is TGCGCCACCCTGGACAGTCTTTTAAACTATGGCTACACCTTC. Translating gives CATLDSLLNYGYTF.

On this clonotype itself: At one end, the junction sequence differs from germline, possibly due to a read error. V gene TRBV7-9 combines with J gene TRBJ2-2; D might be TRBD1 or TRBD2, each matching 5 bases. The CDR3 extends over 14 amino acids. Germline-derived CDR1 and CDR2 are SEHNR and FQNEAQ (reference sequence). DNA for the CDR3: TGTGCCAGCAGCTTAGGGTGGGACCCCGGGGAACTGTTTTTT. Protein: CASSLGWDPGELFF.

The chain links TRBV30 to TRBJ1-1; unclear D gene. The V gene lost 4 bases and the J gene lost 5 bases, with 17 bases spanning the gap. Germline V gives CDR1 GTSNPN, CDR2 SVGIG (reference sequence). The CDR3 runs 14 residues. CDR3 DNA: TGTGCCTGGACCCTGCATAGGGAAGGTACTGAAGCTTTCTTT. Translated: CAWTLHREGTEAFF.

In DNA, the CDR3 is TGTGCCACCAGCAGGGACAGGGACTCTGGCTACACCTTC. This gives the protein CATSRDRDSGYTF. V usage is TRBV15 and J usage is TRBJ1-2, with 8 positions matching TRBD1. The CDR3 contains 13 residues. The trim removed 3 bases at V and 7 bases at J, leaving 4 bases unmatched. CDR1 and CDR2 from the germline V gene are LNHNV and YYDKDF (reference sequence).

The sample holds many counts of this clonotype. The chain uses TRBV11-2 and TRBJ1-3; D gene uncertain. CDR1 and CDR2 (germline): SGHAT, FQNNGV. The V end was cut by 5 bases, the J end by 0 bases, with 14 bases between. The CDR3 length is 16 residues. The CDR3 sequence: CASSPPTSNSGNTIYF. For the CDR3, the DNA is TGTGCCAGCAGCCCCCCGACATCCAACTCTGGAAACACCATATATTTT.